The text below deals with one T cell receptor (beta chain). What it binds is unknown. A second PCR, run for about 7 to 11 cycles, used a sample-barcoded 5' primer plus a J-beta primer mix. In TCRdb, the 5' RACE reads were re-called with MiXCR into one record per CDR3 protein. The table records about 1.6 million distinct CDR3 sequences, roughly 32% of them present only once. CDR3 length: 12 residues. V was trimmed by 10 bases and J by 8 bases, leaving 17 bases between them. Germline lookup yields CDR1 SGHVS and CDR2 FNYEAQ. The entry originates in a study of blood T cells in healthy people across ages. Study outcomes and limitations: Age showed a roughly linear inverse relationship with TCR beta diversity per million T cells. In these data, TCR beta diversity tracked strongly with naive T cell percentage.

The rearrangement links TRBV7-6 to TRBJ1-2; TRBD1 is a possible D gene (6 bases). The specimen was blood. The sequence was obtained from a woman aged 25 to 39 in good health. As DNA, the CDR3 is TGTGCCACCGGGGGGGCTGACTGGGGCTACACCTTC. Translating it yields CATGGADWGYTF.